Below, 20 T cell receptor beta chains from the same sample are listed, as sequenced in a study of T-cell memory formation after mild COVID-19. TCRdb reprocessed the 5' RACE reads with MiXCR, giving one entry per CDR3 protein. This table has hundreds of thousands of distinct CDR3 sequences, approximately 25% appearing once. Sequenced input: PBMCs or a T cell subset sorted from them (not recorded which). Source of these receptors: an adult woman who had mild COVID-19 (a few samples of this study predate the infection). Cell type and time point are not known.

This clonotype has ten or more counts. The chain joins TRBV5-1 to TRBJ2-5; D ambiguous. The germline V gene encodes CDR1 SGHRS and CDR2 YFSETQ. V lost 0 bases to trimming and J lost 1 base, with 7 bases between them. CDR3 size: 14 residues. CDR3 DNA: TGCGCCAGCAGCTTGGCCCTGTCCCAAGAGACCCAGTACTTC. As protein: CASSLALSQETQYF.

This clonotype was counted once. J is TRBJ2-5 and V is TRBV7-9; D call uncertain. Germline V gene data show CDR1 as SEHNR and CDR2 as FQNEAQ (reference sequence). The CDR3 runs to 15 residues. V was cut by 8 bases and J by 7 bases, with 23 bases left in between. DNA of the CDR3: TGTGCCAGCTCCACCCTATCTTTCTTAGGCGGGACCCAGTACTTC. It encodes CASSTLSFLGGTQYF.

V is TRBV20-1 and J is TRBJ1-4, with 10 bases that match TRBD1. This CDR3 comprises 16 residues. Germline V gene sequence: CDR1 DFQATT, CDR2 SNEGSKA (reference sequence). V trimming: 3 bases; J trimming: 6 bases; junction bases outside the gene matches: 10. In DNA form, the CDR3 reads TGCAGTGCTAGCCCGGGACAGGGGTTTGCCGATGAAAAACTGTTTTTT. This sequence encodes CSASPGQGFADEKLFF.

There are many counts of this clonotype. The chain carries TRBV7-2 and TRBJ2-7; 7 bases are a match to TRBD2. From germline, CDR1 is SGHTA and CDR2 FQGNSA. The CDR3 runs 14 residues. The V segment lost 5 bases and the J segment 1 base; nucleotides outside the gene matches: 5. In DNA form, the CDR3 reads TGTGCCAGCAGCCCTGGACTAGTTTCCTACGAGCAGTACTTC. This encodes CASSPGLVSYEQYF.

This clonotype turned up a few times. The rearrangement joins TRBV29-1 to TRBJ2-1; 8 bases match TRBD2. Germline trimming cut 4 bases from V and 6 bases from J; bases unmatched to any gene: 5. The CDR3 covers 13 residues. Germline V gene data show CDR1 as SQVTM and CDR2 as ANQGSEA. CDR3 amino acids: CSVATSVVNEQFF. The CDR3 coding sequence is TGCAGCGTTGCGACTAGCGTGGTCAATGAGCAGTTCTTC.

This clonotype was picked up many times. The J gene is TRBJ2-3, the V gene TRBV7-9; unclear D gene. V lost 0 bases to trimming and J lost 1 base, with 5 bases between them. The CDR3 sequence is 14 residues long. Per germline, CDR1 SEHNR and CDR2 FQNEAQ (reference sequence). The CDR3 is CASSLAGRTDTQYF. CDR3 bases: TGTGCCAGCAGCTTAGCGGGCCGCACAGATACGCAGTATTTT.

The J gene is TRBJ2-7, the V gene TRBV15, with D perhaps matching TRBD2 (5 bases). Germline lookup yields CDR1 LNHNV and CDR2 YYDKDF (reference sequence). The CDR3 contains 16 residues. Trimming stripped 0 bases from V and 2 bases from J, with 14 bases between. The CDR3 is CATSRDHPIAPYEQYF. In DNA form, the CDR3 reads TGTGCCACCAGCAGAGATCACCCTATAGCGCCCTACGAGCAGTACTTC.

This clonotype turned up a few times. The V call is TRBV5-1, the J call TRBJ2-2; perhaps TRBD2 as D (5 bases). Trimming took 2 bases from V and 4 from J, leaving 12 bases between them. Germline loops: CDR1 SGHRS, CDR2 YFSETQ. The CDR3 extends over 15 amino acids. CDR3 loop: CASSFPTRSTGELFF. DNA of the CDR3: TGCGCCAGCAGCTTCCCTACTAGATCCACCGGGGAGCTGTTTTTT.

J is TRBJ2-3 and V is TRBV19, with 7 bases fitting TRBD2. The CDR3 is 16 residues long. The V gene's germline CDR1 is LNHDA and CDR2 SQIVND (reference sequence). V lost 1 base and J lost 1; bases outside the gene matches: 5. CDR3 protein: CASSIGGTTRTDTQYF. The CDR3 bases are TGTGCCAGTAGTATAGGTGGGACTACCCGCACAGATACGCAGTATTTT.

This clonotype was recorded a few times. The chain recombines TRBV7-8 with TRBJ1-5; maybe TRBD1 (6 bases). Germline values: CDR1 SGHVS, CDR2 FQNEAQ. Between the trimmed V and J ends, which lost 3 bases and 3 bases, there was a span of 12 bases. The CDR3 runs 15 residues. The CDR3 protein is CASSFRQEPNQPQHF. CDR3 in DNA: TGTGCCAGCAGCTTCCGACAGGAGCCCAATCAGCCCCAGCATTTT.

The table lists this clonotype with many counts. The chain carries TRBV12-3 or TRBV12-4 and TRBJ1-2; possibly TRBD1 for D (6 bases). The CDR3 has 12 residues. Trimming shortened V by 5 bases and J by 5 bases, and 9 bases separated the two germline ends. The CDR3 loop is CASSLGQYGYTF. CDR3 nucleotide sequence: TGTGCCAGCAGTCTTGGACAGTATGGCTACACCTTC.

This sequence joins TRBV4-1 and TRBJ2-1; 7 nucleotides match TRBD1. V trimming: 0 bases; J trimming: 3 bases; junction bases outside the gene matches: 8. Germline V CDR1 and CDR2: MGHRA, YSYEKL. The CDR3 spans 17 residues. CDR3 in DNA: TGCGCCAGCAGCCAAGATAGGGCAACAGGGGTCTACAATGAGCAGTTCTTC. Translating it yields CASSQDRATGVYNEQFF.

This chain connects TRBV18 to TRBJ2-7, with 12 bases matching TRBD2. The V gene end was trimmed by 3 bases and the J gene end by 5 bases; junction bases not matched to a gene: 5. The CDR3 extends over 15 amino acids. The germline V gene has CDR1 KGHSH and CDR2 LQKENI. The chain's CDR3 is CASSPKTSGSNEQYF. CDR3 in DNA: TGTGCCAGCTCACCTAAGACTAGCGGGAGCAACGAGCAGTACTTC.

The chain employs TRBV19 and TRBJ2-5, with a tentative D call TRBD2 (6 bases). This CDR3 has 13 residues. Trimming shortened V by 5 bases and J by 8 bases, and 15 bases separated the two germline ends. Per the germline V gene, CDR1 is LNHDA and CDR2 is SQIVND (reference sequence). The CDR3 nucleotides read TGTGCCAGTAGTCCCGGGACTGAGTCCACCCAGTACTTC. Translated: CASSPGTESTQYF.

This clonotype was counted ten times or more. The genes are TRBV12-3 or TRBV12-4 and TRBJ1-4; 11 bases map to TRBD1. V shed 6 bases, J shed 3 bases, and the junction held 9 bases outside the gene matches. The CDR3 extends over 17 amino acids. The chain's CDR3 is CASRGTGGFVANEKLFF. The CDR3 DNA reads TGTGCCAGCAGGGGGACAGGGGGATTTGTGGCTAATGAAAAACTGTTTTTT.

The chain carries TRBV6-1 and TRBJ1-3; possibly TRBD1 for D (6 bases). The CDR3 length is 14 residues. In germline, CDR1 is MNHNS, CDR2 SASEGT. V lost 8 bases to trimming and J lost 0 bases, with 11 bases between them. The CDR3, as DNA: TGTGCCAGCGCGGACAGTTACTCTGGAAACACCATATATTTT. Its translation: CASADSYSGNTIYF.

This clonotype was seen a few times. The chain employs TRBV11-3 and TRBJ2-5, with TRBD2 matching 9 bases. V dropped 1 base and J dropped 0; count of bases not matched to a gene: 6. Germline V lookup: CDR1 SGHNT, CDR2 YENEEA. The CDR3 loop spans 17 amino acids. CDR3 bases: TGTGCCAGCAGCTTAGGAGTGACTAGCGGAAACCAAGAGACCCAGTACTTC. It translates to CASSLGVTSGNQETQYF.

This rearrangement joins TRBV30 to TRBJ1-2; 12 bases match TRBD1. Trimming at V came to 0 bases and at J to 4 bases, leaving 6 bases not matched to a gene. The germline CDR1 and CDR2 sequences are GTSNPN and SVGIG (reference sequence). This CDR3 has 16 amino acids. DNA for the CDR3: TGTGCCTGGAGTGTAGGGGGGACAGGGGGCAGCTATGGCTACACCTTC. Translated: CAWSVGGTGGSYGYTF. The variable domain in full, completed from reference TRBV30 and TRBJ1-2, reads SQTIHQWPATLVQPVGSPLSLECTVEGTSNPNLYWYRQAAGRGLQLLFYSVGIGQISSEVPQNLSASRPQDRQFILSSKKLLLSDSGFYLCAWSVGGTGGSYGYTFGSGTRLTVV.

CDR3 sequence: CATSRGGQGEETQYF. For the CDR3, the DNA is TGTGCCACCAGCAGAGGAGGACAGGGGGAAGAGACCCAGTACTTC. The chain has TRBV15 and TRBJ2-5; the match to TRBD1 covers 10 bases. With V trimmed by 1 base and J by 3 bases, 2 bases remained unmatched. This CDR3 has 15 amino acids. Per germline, CDR1 LNHNV and CDR2 YYDKDF (reference sequence).

This chain joins TRBV9 and TRBJ2-3; a possible D gene is TRBD2 (5 bases). CDR3 length: 18 amino acids. Germline V gene sequence: CDR1 SGDLS, CDR2 YYNGEE. The V and J ends lost 0 bases and 4 bases respectively, with 21 bases between them. The CDR3 sequence is CASSVGPLLGGVADTQYF. CDR3 sequence (DNA): TGTGCCAGCAGCGTAGGTCCCCTCCTAGGAGGTGTCGCAGATACGCAGTATTTT.